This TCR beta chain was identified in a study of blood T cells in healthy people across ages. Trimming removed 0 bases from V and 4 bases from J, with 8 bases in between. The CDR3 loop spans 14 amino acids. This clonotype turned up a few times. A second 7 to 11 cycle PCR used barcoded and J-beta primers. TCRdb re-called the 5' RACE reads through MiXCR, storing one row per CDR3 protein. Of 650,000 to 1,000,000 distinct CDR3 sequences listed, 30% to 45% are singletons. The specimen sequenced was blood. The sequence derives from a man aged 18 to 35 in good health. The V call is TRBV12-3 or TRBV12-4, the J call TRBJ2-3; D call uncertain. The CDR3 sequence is CASSLASPADTQYF. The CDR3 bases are TGTGCCAGCAGTTTAGCAAGTCCGGCAGATACGCAGTATTTT.